The 11 T cell receptor beta chains in this list originate from one sample, sequenced in a study of blood T cell repertoires in COVID-19. Assay: immunoSEQ multiplex PCR; the TCRdb copy retains only in-frame clones and omits some. The top ten hold approximately 6% of the sample, which has some 170,000 clones, approximately 80% seen once. Sequenced: PBMCs or T cells enriched from blood (not recorded which). The receptors here all came from a man between 35 and 55 years old who had recovered from COVID-19.

The sample holds one count of this clone. Sequence at one end of the junction differs from germline and may be a read error. This chain links TRBV5-1 with TRBJ2-2, with 9 bases that match TRBD2. This CDR3 comprises 17 residues. Germline loops: CDR1 SGHRS, CDR2 YFSETQ. Here the CDR3 reads CARSGGRGGTNTGELFF. CDR3 sequence (DNA): TGCGCCCGCAGCGGGGGGCGCGGGGGGACGAACACCGGGGAGCTGTTTTTT.

The chain is built from TRBV30 and TRBJ2-5, with 7 bases lining up with TRBD1. This CDR3 has 17 residues. After removal of 4 bases from V and 0 bases from J, the junction contained 14 bases not matched to a gene. CDR1 and CDR2 from the germline V gene are GTSNPN and SVGIG (reference sequence). CDR3 in DNA: TGTGCCTGGACGATTGAAATTGGAGACAGGGACCAAGAGACCCAGTACTTC. Translation: CAWTIEIGDRDQETQYF.

The CDR3 protein is CASSAPAGGLTGELFF. As DNA, the CDR3 is TGTGCCAGCAGCGCCCCAGCGGGGGGGCTAACCGGGGAGCTGTTTTTT. The chain is built from TRBV9 and TRBJ2-2, with 10 bases identical to TRBD2. Germline-derived CDR1 and CDR2 are SGDLS and YYNGEE. The trim removed 3 bases at V and 5 bases at J, leaving 7 bases unmatched. This CDR3 has 16 residues.

The V and J genes are TRBV2 and TRBJ1-2, with 7 bases that match TRBD1. Trimming at V came to 5 bases and at J to 5 bases, leaving 8 bases not matched to a gene. Germline V gene sequence: CDR1 SNHLY, CDR2 FYNNEI. The CDR3 has 14 residues. Written as DNA, the CDR3 is TGTGCCAGCAGTCAGTCGACAGGGTTTTATGGCTACACCTTC. This gives the protein CASSQSTGFYGYTF.

This chain links TRBV24-1 with TRBJ2-6, with D possibly matching TRBD2 (5 bases). V was shortened by 10 bases and J by 1 base, with 16 bases between the two germline ends. This CDR3 has 16 amino acids. Germline CDR1 KGHDR, CDR2 SFDVKD. The chain's CDR3 is CATSRGFASGANVLTF. The DNA for the CDR3 is TGTGCCACTAGCCGAGGGTTCGCATCTGGGGCCAACGTCCTGACTTTC.

V gene TRBV7-6 combines with J gene TRBJ1-5; TRBD1 matches 9 bases. CDR1 SGHVS and CDR2 FNYEAQ come from the germline V gene. The J segment lost 4 bases and the V segment lost 5 bases, leaving 9 bases of the junction unmatched. The CDR3 extends over 16 amino acids. In nucleotides, the CDR3 is TGTGCCAGCAGCCCCTCCCGGGACAGGGAAAATCAGCCCCAGCATTTT. As protein: CASSPSRDRENQPQHF.

The V call is TRBV5-4, the J call TRBJ1-2, with 7 bases matching TRBD1. CDR1 is SGHNT and CDR2 is YYREEE in the germline V gene (reference sequence). Trimming took 5 bases from V and 5 from J; bases not matched to a gene: 9. The CDR3 is 14 residues long. CDR3 sequence: CASSVGQEVYGYTF. In DNA, the CDR3 is TGTGCCAGCAGTGTAGGACAGGAAGTGTATGGCTACACCTTC.

The chain links TRBV2 to TRBJ2-7; D perhaps matches TRBD2 (7 bases). In germline, CDR1 is SNHLY, CDR2 FYNNEI. V lost 0 bases and J lost 4, with 13 bases in between. The CDR3 covers 15 residues. The CDR3 loop reads CASSEAGGGGYEQYV. CDR3 nucleotide sequence: TGTGCCAGCAGTGAAGCAGGGGGGGGCGGGTACGAGCAGTACGTC.

In this sample, this clone turned up once. This rearrangement joins TRBV19 to TRBJ2-1; 10 bases line up with TRBD1. This CDR3 has 15 amino acids. The trim removed 1 base at V and 10 bases at J, leaving 7 bases unmatched. Germline CDR1 LNHDA, CDR2 SQIVND (reference sequence). CDR3 nucleotide sequence: TGTGCCAGTAGTATAGGGGGACAGGGGCCCGGGGAGCAGTTCTTC. It encodes CASSIGGQGPGEQFF.

The rearrangement uses TRBV7-6 and TRBJ1-2, with 7 bases that match TRBD1. CDR1 is SGHVS, CDR2 FNYEAQ, per germline. This CDR3 is built from 16 residues. V gave up 1 base and J gave up 2 bases; unmatched junction bases: 7. DNA of the CDR3: TGTGCCAGCAGCTTAGGTACAGGGGCGGCCAACTATGGCTACACCTTC. Its protein product is CASSLGTGAANYGYTF.

The CDR3 loop is CASRRVWGKNIQYF. CDR3 DNA: TGTGCCAGTCGGAGGGTGTGGGGCAAAAACATTCAGTACTTC. The chain is built from TRBV19 and TRBJ2-4, with D possibly TRBD2 on 6 matching bases. Germline CDR1 LNHDA, CDR2 SQIVND (reference sequence). The CDR3 contains 14 residues. Trimming took off 8 bases at V and 3 bases at J, with 14 bases between the two ends.